Below, one TCR beta chain is given with its context. The data were taken from a study of shared clonotypes between healthy human individuals. Naive CD8 isolation took CD45RO-negative cells positively selected for CCR7 and excluded terminally differentiated effector memory CD45RA+ cells. CDR1 and CDR2 from the germline V gene are SGHNT and YYREEE (reference sequence). V dropped 4 bases and J dropped 6 bases, with 13 bases sitting between them. The CDR3 runs to 13 residues. Data came from immunoSEQ multiplex PCR; TCRdb stores just in-frame clones and leaves some out. The sample carries more than 2 million clones, about 95% recorded once.

What was sequenced was naive CD8+ T cells sorted from blood. J is TRBJ1-1 and V is TRBV5-4, with D possibly matching TRBD1 (6 bases). This sequence originates from a man younger than 35 in good health. The CDR3 DNA reads TGTGCCAGCAGCATAACAGGGACCGCTGAAGCTTTCTTT. Translating it yields CASSITGTAEAFF.